The next 5 T cell receptor beta chains were all read from a single sample in a study of T cell responses to AZD1222 COVID-19 vaccine. Here immunoSEQ multiplex PCR was the method, and the copy in TCRdb shows in-frame clones only, minus some. The sample shows tens of thousands of clones, just over 90% of them seen only once. The specimen was peripheral blood, collected 28 days after the second AZD1222 dose. Every receptor here comes from an adult who received the AZD1222 COVID-19 vaccine.

The J gene is TRBJ2-1, the V gene TRBV19; 7 bases line up with TRBD2. The CDR3 length is 13 residues. Germline CDR1 LNHDA, CDR2 SQIVND (reference sequence). The J segment lost 10 bases and the V segment lost 4 bases, leaving 7 bases of the junction unmatched. CDR3 nucleotide sequence: TGTGCCAGTAGTAGGGGAGCGGGGCTCGAGCAGTTCTTC. Amino acid sequence: CASSRGAGLEQFF.

The rearrangement joins TRBV2 to TRBJ1-5, with D possibly TRBD1 on 5 matching bases. CDR3 length equals 12 residues. Germline loops: CDR1 SNHLY, CDR2 FYNNEI. Trimming stripped 6 bases from V and 4 bases from J, with 7 bases between. CDR3 loop: CASRRGNQPQHF. CDR3 nucleotides: TGTGCCAGCAGGCGGGGGAATCAGCCCCAGCATTTT.

The rearrangement uses TRBV14 and TRBJ2-7; 11 positions agree with TRBD1. The ends lost 1 base at V and 3 bases at J; junction bases unmatched: 2. The CDR3 sequence is 15 residues long. Germline V CDR1 and CDR2: SGHDN, FVKESK. CDR3 nucleotide sequence: TGTGCCAGCAGCCAAGGAGGGACAGGGGGCTACGAGCAGTACTTC. This sequence encodes CASSQGGTGGYEQYF.

The rearrangement links TRBV30 to TRBJ1-1; D unresolved. Trimming pared 0 bases from V and 6 bases from J, leaving 5 bases between. There are 11 residues in the CDR3. Looked up from germline, CDR1 is GTSNPN and CDR2 is SVGIG (reference sequence). CDR3 protein: CAWSVGAEAFF. The CDR3 DNA reads TGTGCCTGGAGTGTTGGAGCTGAAGCTTTCTTT.

The chain recombines TRBV5-1 with TRBJ1-2, with 8 bases fitting TRBD1. The junction had 7 bases not matched to a gene; V was cut back by 2 bases and J by 7 bases. CDR3 size: 14 residues. Germline CDR1 and CDR2: SGHRS and YFSETQ. In DNA form, the CDR3 reads TGCGCCAGCAGCTTAGCTCAGGGGGCGAGTGGCTACACCTTC. Protein sequence: CASSLAQGASGYTF.